A selection of T cell receptor beta chains follows, all from one sample in a study of shared clonotypes between healthy human individuals. This table comes from immunoSEQ multiplex PCR, and its TCRdb copy is limited to in-frame clones, with some not included. This table holds some 2.4 million clones, roughly 93% found once. Sequences were obtained from naive CD4+ T cells from PBMCs. Receptors were obtained from a man aged 18 to 30 in good health. Some clones in this sample may be carry-over from other donors' samples. Each CDR3 is given without its conserved first and last residue.

V gene: TRBV10-3; J gene: TRBJ1-2; CDR3 protein: AISGSNYGYT
V gene: TRBV5-8; J gene: TRBJ1-5; CDR3 protein: ASMGGFRPQH
V gene: TRBV5-1; J gene: TRBJ1-2; CDR3 protein: ASSLAVGQGASGYT
V gene: TRBV4-1; J gene: TRBJ1-1; CDR3 protein: ASSQFPRNTEAF
V gene: TRBV2; J gene: TRBJ1-5; CDR3 protein: ASRGGGGQPQH
V gene: TRBV19; J gene: TRBJ1-2; CDR3 protein: ASSTSAPGQRLNYGYT
V gene: TRBV4-1; J gene: TRBJ2-7; CDR3 protein: ASSRDISSYEQY
V gene: TRBV5-1; J gene: TRBJ2-6; CDR3 protein: ASSSPGGGSSLANVLT
V gene: TRBV6-5; J gene: TRBJ2-5; CDR3 protein: ASSLGLAGGGTQY
V gene: TRBV9; J gene: TRBJ1-5; CDR3 protein: ASSVGGHQPQH